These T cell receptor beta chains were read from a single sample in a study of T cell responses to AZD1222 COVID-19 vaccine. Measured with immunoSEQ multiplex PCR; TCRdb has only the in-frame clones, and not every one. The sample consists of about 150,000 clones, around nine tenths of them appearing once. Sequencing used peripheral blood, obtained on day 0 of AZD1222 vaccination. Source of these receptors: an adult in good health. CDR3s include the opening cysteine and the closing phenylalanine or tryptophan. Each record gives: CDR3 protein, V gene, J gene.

CASIQWGAGTYTGELFF,TRBV7-8,TRBJ2-2
CASSDLGTGDGYTF,TRBV10-1,TRBJ1-2
CASETRTGLNTEAFF,TRBV27,TRBJ1-1
CASSHTGQGHRETQYF,TRBV14,TRBJ2-5
CASNKGQGGYGYTF,TRBV28,TRBJ1-2
CASSSTRVQGEKLFF,TRBV7-9,TRBJ1-4
CASSYPGGTEAFF,TRBV6-5,TRBJ1-1
CASSEMGGSNYGYTF,TRBV18,TRBJ1-2
CASSDRPGQGDTGELFF,TRBV9,TRBJ2-2
CASSEARQGRGYGYTF,TRBV2,TRBJ1-2
CASSPQGSNQPQHF,TRBV18,TRBJ1-5
CASSNMGQNTEAFF,TRBV5-4,TRBJ1-1
CARYPKGRYNSPLHF,TRBV27,TRBJ1-6
CASSRGQGGYTF,TRBV6-5,TRBJ1-2
CASSPGGYNTEAFF,TRBV7-2,TRBJ1-1
CASSSGNYEQYF,TRBV6-5,TRBJ2-7
CASSFRSGTSGVRGTDTQYF,TRBV5-1,TRBJ2-3
CASSDYEQYF,TRBV6-6,TRBJ2-7
CASSLLLSTDTQYF,TRBV27,TRBJ2-3
CASSRGVEGNQPQHF,TRBV6-5,TRBJ1-5
CASSLGLAVDNEQFF,TRBV7-9,TRBJ2-1
CASIETSGGDSTDTQYF,TRBV27,TRBJ2-3
CASALHRGVVNNQPQHF,TRBV12-5,TRBJ1-5
CASSITQGSYGYTF,TRBV5-1,TRBJ1-2
CASSSGTGFTDTQYF,TRBV4-3,TRBJ2-3
CASSLAGGPEDTQYF,TRBV5-1,TRBJ2-3
CASSYWEGLETQYF,TRBV6-6,TRBJ2-5
CASSTRDRSEKLFF,TRBV27,TRBJ1-4
CASSQDSGGFTTDTQYF,TRBV4-3,TRBJ2-3
CASSAPRENLEAFF,TRBV10-2,TRBJ1-1
CASSLSGTGLVGNTEAFF,TRBV28,TRBJ1-1